Listed here are 11 T cell receptor beta chains from one sample, sequenced in a study of T cells in Graves' hyperthyroidism and ophthalmopathy. From RNA transcripts, TCR beta CDR3 regions were amplified. First-round RT-PCR of the TCR CDR3 relied on the HTBI primer set. MiXCR, run by TCRdb on the multiplex PCR reads, gives a single entry per CDR3 protein. The sample consists of 350,000 or so distinct CDR3 sequences, roughly 18% of them appearing once. The sequencing sample was made of blood. The receptors shown here come from a woman aged 45-59 years with Graves' hyperthyroidism.

This clonotype was found many times. This rearrangement joins TRBV11-2 to TRBJ2-3, with a tentative D call TRBD2 (5 bases). The CDR3 is made up of 16 amino acids. Germline V gene sequence: CDR1 SGHAT, CDR2 FQNNGV. V lost 5 bases and J lost 4, with 19 bases in between. This chain's CDR3 is CASSPGYEVGADTQYF. The CDR3 bases are TGTGCCAGCAGCCCGGGATACGAGGTCGGGGCAGATACGCAGTATTTT. The full variable domain, with the rest looked up from reference TRBV11-2 and TRBJ2-3, is EAGVAQSPRYKIIEKRQSVAFWCNPISGHATLYWYQQILGQGPKLLIQFQNNGVVDDSQLPKDRFSAERLKGVDSTLKIQPAKLEDSAVYLCASSPGYEVGADTQYFGPGTRLTVL.

This clonotype has a handful of counts. The V gene is TRBV20-1, the J gene TRBJ2-5; 8 bases match TRBD2. Trimming cost V 6 bases and J 1 base; bases outside gene matches: 4. Germline CDR1 reads DFQATT; CDR2 reads SNEGSKA (reference sequence). There are 13 residues in the CDR3. Written as DNA, the CDR3 is TGCAGTGCCCTAGGGACTAGCCAAGAGACCCAGTACTTC. This gives the protein CSALGTSQETQYF.

The chain combines TRBV6-1 with TRBJ2-1, with 13 bases aligning to TRBD2. V lost 6 bases and J lost 4; bases outside the gene matches: 6. This CDR3 has 16 amino acids. Looked up from germline, CDR1 is MNHNS and CDR2 is SASEGT. CDR3 bases: TGTGCCAGCAGCCGTGGGACTAGCGGGGTTTACAATGAGCAGTTCTTC. The encoded protein is CASSRGTSGVYNEQFF.

This clonotype was recorded at least ten times. The CDR3, as DNA: TGTGCCAGCAGCCAAGAAAGTAGGGATCAGCCCCAGCATTTT. Its protein is CASSQESRDQPQHF. The chain joins TRBV3-1 to TRBJ1-5; D is unresolved. Trimming left V 0 bases short and J 5 bases short, with 8 bases between. CDR1 is LGHDT, CDR2 YNNKEL, per germline (reference sequence). This CDR3 comprises 14 residues. Full variable domain (rest looked up from reference TRBV3-1 and TRBJ1-5): DTAVSQTPKYLVTQMGNDKSIKCEQNLGHDTMYWYKQDSKKFLKIMFSYNNKELIINETVPNRFSPKSPDKAHLNLHINSLELGDSAVYFCASSQESRDQPQHFGDGTRLSIL.

The V gene is TRBV6-1, the J gene TRBJ1-2; a weak D match, TRBD1 (5 bases). The CDR3 is 13 amino acids. Germline lookup yields CDR1 MNHNS and CDR2 SASEGT. Trimming took off 6 bases at V and 6 bases at J, with 14 bases between the two ends. The CDR3 region has the DNA TGTGCCAGCAGGCCGGGACTTCAAAATGGCTACACCTTC. Translating gives CASRPGLQNGYTF.

The CDR3 sequence: CASSVVGGTGNTIYF. The DNA of the CDR3 is TGTGCCAGCAGCGTAGTAGGAGGAACTGGAAACACCATATATTTT. The J gene is TRBJ1-3, the V gene TRBV9; D gene uncertain. The V end was cut by 0 bases, the J end by 2 bases, with 9 bases between. The CDR3 runs to 15 residues. Germline-derived CDR1 and CDR2 are SGDLS and YYNGEE.

The V call is TRBV20-1, the J call TRBJ2-1; the match to TRBD2 covers 8 bases. This CDR3 comprises 14 residues. The trim removed 1 base at V and 9 bases at J, leaving 8 bases unmatched. Germline-derived CDR1 and CDR2 are DFQATT and SNEGSKA (reference sequence). The CDR3 here is CSARGLAGPPEQFF. In DNA form, the CDR3 reads TGCAGTGCTAGAGGATTAGCGGGACCCCCTGAGCAGTTCTTC.

This clonotype was seen at least ten times. The V and J genes are TRBV30 and TRBJ2-1, with D perhaps being TRBD1 or TRBD2 (5 bases each). The V gene's germline CDR1 is GTSNPN and CDR2 SVGIG (reference sequence). CDR3 size: 14 residues. With 4 bases removed from V and 5 bases from J, the gap between germline ends came to 15 bases. In nucleotides, the CDR3 is TGTGCCTGGACTTCCTCCGGGACCCACAATGAGCAGTTCTTC. Translation gives CAWTSSGTHNEQFF.

This chain uses TRBV30 with TRBJ2-6; no firm D call. Per the germline V gene, CDR1 is GTSNPN and CDR2 is SVGIG (reference sequence). V shed 8 bases and J shed 1 base, with 9 bases lying between them. The CDR3 sequence is 13 residues long. CDR3 amino acids: CARVLSGANVLTF. The CDR3 DNA follows: TGTGCCCGGGTTCTATCTGGGGCCAACGTCCTGACTTTC.

The V and J genes are TRBV15 and TRBJ1-4, with D possibly TRBD1 on 5 matching bases. Germline V gene sequence: CDR1 LNHNV, CDR2 YYDKDF (reference sequence). The CDR3 is 16 amino acids. Trimming removed 2 bases from V and 4 bases from J, with 14 bases in between. This CDR3 is CATSRRDGAGNEKLFF. The DNA for the CDR3 is TGTGCCACCAGCAGACGTGACGGGGCCGGTAATGAAAAACTGTTTTTT.

This clonotype was observed a few times. This chain links TRBV20-1 with TRBJ2-3; 8 nucleotides align to TRBD2. The CDR3 covers 13 residues. The J segment lost 6 bases and the V segment lost 5 bases, leaving 7 bases of the junction unmatched. The V gene's germline CDR1 is DFQATT and CDR2 SNEGSKA (reference sequence). Here the CDR3 reads CSAPTGGRDTQYF. Written as DNA, the CDR3 is TGCAGTGCTCCCACGGGGGGGCGGGATACGCAGTATTTT.